The subject of this entry is one T cell receptor beta chain. Its target is unknown. CDR3 length: 13 residues. CDR1 LNHDA and CDR2 SQIVND come from the germline V gene (reference sequence). V gave up 5 bases and J gave up 3 bases, with 9 bases separating them. This entry is derived from a study of tissue T cells after allogeneic stem cell transplantation. Broader study findings: Motif-based clustering found tissue-specific repertoire signatures shared across patients, though few clones were shared. Tissue-detected TCR repertoire was only partly captured by blood and spleen T cells.

CDR3 sequences, V/J genes, frequencies and template counts came from survey-depth TCRbeta sequencing. Repertoires were generated with immunoSEQ multiplex PCR, while TCRdb's copy carries only in-frame clones and drops some. In the table there are about 6,800 clones, approximately 50% of which are singletons. The origin of this receptor is a female donor aged 60 or older with lung cancer. The sequenced sample was duodenum tissue, obtained at autopsy. This chain joins TRBV19 and TRBJ2-3; D not resolved. The CDR3 DNA reads TGTGCCAGTAGTGCCAGCCTAACAGATACGCAGTATTTT. It encodes CASSASLTDTQYF.